The 18 T cell receptor beta chains presented below share a single source sample, sequenced in a study of shared clonotypes between healthy human individuals. The repertoire was sequenced with immunoSEQ multiplex PCR; TCRdb's copy has only in-frame clones and lacks some. The sample includes about 2,200,000 clones, approximately 94% seen only once; the top ten take 1.5% to 2%. Only CD45RO-negative cells positively selected for CCR7 counted as naive CD8 cells, so terminally differentiated effector memory CD45RA+ cells were excluded. Sample: naive CD8+ T cells from PBMCs. The source of these receptors is a man in his late teens or twenties in good health. Some clones in this sample may be carry-over from other donors' samples.

Comment on this clone: Other DNA sequences in this specimen translate into the identical CDR3. This chain connects TRBV27 to TRBJ2-7; D not resolved. V lost 3 bases and J lost 3, with 9 bases in between. The CDR3 contains 13 residues. CDR1 is MNHEY, CDR2 SMNVEV, per germline (reference sequence). The CDR3 loop reads CASSLAPFYEQYF. Written as DNA, the CDR3 is TGTGCCAGCAGTTTGGCTCCTTTCTACGAGCAGTACTTC.

A remark on this clone: The same CDR3 can be traced to other DNA sequences in this sample. This chain joins TRBV27 and TRBJ2-2, with 8 nucleotides matching TRBD1. J lost 2 bases, V lost 3 bases, and 5 bases had no gene match. The CDR3 is 16 amino acids. Looked up from germline, CDR1 is MNHEY and CDR2 is SMNVEV (reference sequence). The CDR3 protein is CASSFWTGPNTGELFF. In DNA form, the CDR3 reads TGTGCCAGCAGTTTTTGGACAGGGCCTAACACCGGGGAGCTGTTTTTT.

This chain links TRBV7-8 with TRBJ2-1; no reliable D call. Germline-derived CDR1 and CDR2 are SGHVS and FQNEAQ. V was trimmed by 2 bases and J by 0 bases, leaving 8 bases between them. The CDR3 covers 15 residues. This chain's CDR3 is CASSLRPLSYNEQFF. The CDR3 DNA reads as TGTGCCAGCAGCTTAAGGCCCCTCTCCTACAATGAGCAGTTCTTC.

V is TRBV19 and J is TRBJ2-2; no clear D gene. This CDR3 region has 13 residues. V was trimmed by 3 bases and J by 6 bases, leaving 8 bases between them. Germline CDR1 and CDR2: LNHDA and SQIVND (reference sequence). The CDR3 nucleotides are TGTGCCAGTAGTATTTTGTTGGCCGGGGAGCTGTTTTTT. It is translated as CASSILLAGELFF.

The J gene is TRBJ1-3, the V gene TRBV27, with a weak D call TRBD1 (6 bases). This CDR3 is 15 amino acids long. CDR1 MNHEY and CDR2 SMNVEV come from the germline V gene (reference sequence). V lost 3 bases and J lost 2, with 11 bases in between. The CDR3 bases are TGTGCCAGCAGTTTGGGCAGGGGCCCTGGAAACACCATATATTTT. The encoded protein is CASSLGRGPGNTIYF.

This rearrangement joins TRBV6-1 to TRBJ2-7; 10 nucleotides agree with TRBD1. Germline CDR1 reads MNHNS; CDR2 reads SASEGT. Trimming removed 3 bases from V and 2 bases from J; junction bases left unmatched: 4. The CDR3 extends over 15 amino acids. The CDR3 protein is CASSEVGTGAYEQYF. For the CDR3, the DNA is TGTGCCAGCAGTGAGGTCGGGACAGGGGCCTACGAGCAGTACTTC.

DNA for the CDR3: TGCGCCAGCAGCCTCAGGGGACAGACGAATGAGCAGTTCTTC. Its translation: CASSLRGQTNEQFF. The chain employs TRBV4-1 and TRBJ2-1, with 7 bases that match TRBD1. Trimming removed 4 bases from V and 7 bases from J; junction bases left unmatched: 7. The germline V gene has CDR1 MGHRA and CDR2 YSYEKL. The CDR3 has 14 residues.

This chain links TRBV9 with TRBJ1-4; tentatively, D is TRBD1 (5 bases). Trimming took 1 base from V and 0 from J, leaving 10 bases between them. Germline lookup yields CDR1 SGDLS and CDR2 YYNGEE. The CDR3 loop spans 16 amino acids. CDR3 in amino acids: CASSVQGTPTNEKLFF. CDR3 coding DNA: TGTGCCAGCAGCGTACAAGGGACTCCAACTAATGAAAAACTGTTTTTT.

Worth noting for this clone: Other DNA sequences in this specimen translate into the identical CDR3. The V gene is TRBV27, the J gene TRBJ2-3; maybe TRBD2 (5 bases). Per germline, CDR1 MNHEY and CDR2 SMNVEV (reference sequence). Trimming removed 5 bases from V and 2 bases from J, with 11 bases in between. The CDR3 runs to 14 residues. The DNA for the CDR3 is TGTGCCAGCAGTCCCCGGGGATCCACAGATACGCAGTATTTT. Its translation: CASSPRGSTDTQYF.

J is TRBJ1-1 and V is TRBV5-1; the D is unclear. CDR3 length: 13 residues. Germline V gene lookup returns CDR1 SGHRS and CDR2 YFSETQ. V was pared by 4 bases and J by 2 bases, with 9 bases between. CDR3 coding DNA: TGCGCCAGCAGCCCCGTTTTCAACACTGAAGCTTTCTTT. Translating it yields CASSPVFNTEAFF.

With respect to this clone: At the DNA level, this CDR3 is encoded by other sequences in the same sample as well. This chain links TRBV27 with TRBJ2-7; possibly TRBD2 for D (5 bases). Trimming pared 3 bases from V and 4 bases from J, leaving 13 bases between. This CDR3 is built from 14 residues. The germline V gene has CDR1 MNHEY and CDR2 SMNVEV (reference sequence). CDR3 protein: CASSFRGSSYEQYF. In DNA form, the CDR3 reads TGTGCCAGCAGTTTTCGGGGATCGAGTTACGAGCAGTACTTC.

This chain joins TRBV27 and TRBJ1-4, with TRBD1 as a possible D gene (5 bases). In germline, CDR1 is MNHEY, CDR2 SMNVEV (reference sequence). Trimming took 6 bases from V and 8 from J, leaving 13 bases between them. The CDR3 spans 13 residues. CDR3 loop: CASSWGPYEKLFF. In nucleotides, the CDR3 is TGTGCCAGCAGCTGGGGCCCGTACGAAAAACTGTTTTTT.

This rearrangement joins TRBV6-1 to TRBJ2-7; 7 nucleotides match TRBD1. This CDR3 contains 14 residues. Germline V lookup: CDR1 MNHNS, CDR2 SASEGT. After removal of 11 bases from V and 5 bases from J, the junction contained 15 bases not matched to a gene. The CDR3 DNA reads as TGTGCCGTATTTGACCTCATAGGGGGCGACGAGCAGTACTTC. It translates to CAVFDLIGGDEQYF.

This clone was counted once. This chain joins TRBV28 and TRBJ2-3, with no clear D. This CDR3 contains 14 residues. Per germline, CDR1 MDHEN and CDR2 SYDVKM. V was shortened by 3 bases and J by 0 bases, with 7 bases between the two germline ends. CDR3 sequence: CASSFRSSTDTQYF. CDR3 nucleotide sequence: TGTGCCAGCAGTTTTCGTAGTAGCACAGATACGCAGTATTTT.

The chain combines TRBV27 with TRBJ1-5; TRBD1 matches at 8 bases. V gave up 6 bases and J gave up 2 bases; unmatched junction bases: 6. CDR1 and CDR2 (germline): MNHEY, SMNVEV (reference sequence). The CDR3 is made up of 15 amino acids. CDR3: CASRPTGGGNQPQHF. Written as DNA, the CDR3 is TGTGCCAGCAGACCAACAGGGGGGGGCAATCAGCCCCAGCATTTT.

The rearrangement links TRBV7-8 to TRBJ1-4; TRBD1 aligns across 10 bases. Per germline, CDR1 SGHVS and CDR2 FQNEAQ. CDR3 length equals 15 residues. V lost 5 bases, J lost 3 bases, and 3 bases stayed unmatched. CDR3 bases: TGTGCCAGCAGCCCCGGGACAGGGGCTAATGAAAAACTGTTTTTT. The encoded protein is CASSPGTGANEKLFF.

The gene calls are TRBV14 and TRBJ2-7; the match to TRBD2 covers 7 bases. The V and J ends lost 2 bases and 3 bases, in that order; junction bases with no gene match: 10. Germline V gives CDR1 SGHDN, CDR2 FVKESK. The CDR3 runs 16 residues. The CDR3 here is CASSQFQRGPNYEQYF. The CDR3 bases are TGTGCCAGCAGCCAATTCCAGCGGGGCCCAAACTACGAGCAGTACTTC.

The chain has TRBV7-3 and TRBJ1-4; D is perhaps TRBD1 (6 bases). The V gene lost 8 bases and the J gene lost 0 bases, with 13 bases spanning the gap. The CDR3 consists of 15 residues. Germline V gene data show CDR1 as SGHTA and CDR2 as FQGTGA. The CDR3 DNA reads TGTGCCAGCGGGGGGACAACGGCAACTAATGAAAAACTGTTTTTT. This sequence encodes CASGGTTATNEKLFF.